This TCR beta chain was identified in a study of Graves' ophthalmopathy and Graves' hyperthyroidism. The wider study: Before any treatment, peripheral blood was taken at the initial diagnosis.

Ophthalmopathy not arising within 18 months of follow-up defined hyperthyroidism as stable. This clonotype was recorded many times. Amplification targeted the TCR beta CDR3 regions, with RNA transcripts as the source material. The first-round RT-PCR employed HTBI primers together with the Qiagen OneStep RT-PCR kit. A multiplex PCR was then performed as the second round. From the multiplex PCR reads, TCRdb called clonotypes with MiXCR, one entry per CDR3 protein. This table holds roughly 350,000 distinct CDR3 sequences, 15% to 20% found once. Germline-derived CDR1 and CDR2 are SGHTA and FQGNSA. The ends were cut back, 3 bases at V and 4 bases at J, with 30 bases in the middle. The CDR3 loop spans 20 amino acids.

This chain links TRBV7-2 with TRBJ1-1; D is unresolved. The sample comprised peripheral blood. This sequence was found in an adult woman with stable Graves' hyperthyroidism. The CDR3, as DNA: TGTGCCAGCAGCTTCCTCGCGCTTTGGGTTATACAAACCCCGGGCACTGAAGCTTTCTTT. It translates to CASSFLALWVIQTPGTEAFF.